This T cell receptor beta chain was sequenced in a study of T cell repertoires in cytomegalovirus infection. For the study at large: Both a matching HLA type and CMV infection were indicated by public TCR beta signatures.

General observations from the study: Within the response measured ex vivo, HLA-C-restricted CMV-specific TCR beta clonotypes were dominant. Cumulative frequency (of public TCR beta family members) identified carriers of CMV plus the relevant HLA.

The CDR3 has 14 residues. The ends lost 5 bases at V and 4 bases at J; junction bases unmatched: 6. TCRdb re-called the reads through MiXCR, storing one row per CDR3 protein. The table records about 190,000 distinct CDR3 sequences, about 30% of them present only once. In its sample, this clonotype was seen a few times. Its specificity is unknown. The chain has TRBV12-3 or TRBV12-4 and TRBJ1-2; 8 bases align to TRBD1. Material for sequencing was PBMCs. The TCR sequence derives from a human donor in good health (CMV status not recorded). Some clones in this sample may be carry-over from other donors' samples. This chain's CDR3 is CASSGTGQGYGYTF. The CDR3 region has the DNA TGTGCCAGCAGTGGCACTGGACAGGGCTATGGCTACACCTTC.